This T cell receptor beta chain was recovered during a study of T-cell reconstitution after alpha-beta-depleted transplantation in children. Per germline, CDR1 SGHRS and CDR2 YFSETQ. The CDR3 extends over 15 amino acids. V gave up 0 bases and J gave up 5 bases, with 14 bases separating them. This clonotype occurred a few times. The library targeted TCRbeta and was prepared with unique molecular identifiers. Via MiXCR, TCRdb re-called the PCR reads, giving one row per CDR3 protein. The table lists over 150,000 distinct CDR3 sequences, 14% to 15% of them singletons. The V gene is TRBV5-1, the J gene TRBJ2-5, with D tentatively TRBD1 (5 bases). The clonotype comes from a human donor who donated a stem cell graft to a child with acute lymphoblastic leukemia. The input for sequencing was PBMCs from the stem cell graft donor, taken from the stem cell graft. DNA for the CDR3: TGCGCCAGCAGCTTGGCGGCAGGGTCGGATGAGACCCAGTACTTC. Its protein is CASSLAAGSDETQYF.